Sequencing of this T cell receptor beta chain was carried out in a study of CD8+CD57+ T cells in acquired aplastic anemia. Study-level background: Yields of DNA that came from sorted CD4+ and CD8+ cells averaged around 3 ug. Overall study results and limits: Patients and controls had in common fewer than 30 CD8+ CDR3 sequences. CD8+ Simpson's diversity did not differ significantly between patients and controls.

This CDR3 is built from 16 residues. The junction had 15 bases not matched to a gene; V was cut back by 8 bases and J by 9 bases. Germline V gene sequence: CDR1 SGHVS, CDR2 FNYEAQ. CDR3 and TCR beta VDJ profiling relied on genomic DNA as the template. Via MiXCR, TCRdb re-called the reads, giving one row per CDR3 protein. The sample carries a few hundred thousand distinct CDR3 sequences, 45% to 65% recorded once. This clonotype appeared many times. Antigen unknown. The receptor was isolated from a human donor with severe aplastic anemia or a healthy control (not recorded which). V usage is TRBV7-6 and J usage is TRBJ2-1; 11 bases align to TRBD2. Sequenced: sorted CD4+, CD8+, or CD8+CD57+ T cells (not recorded which) from PBMCs. Here the CDR3 reads CASVASGGPRSGEQFF. DNA of the CDR3: TGTGCCAGCGTCGCTAGCGGGGGGCCCCGATCGGGTGAGCAGTTCTTC.